These T cell receptor beta chains were read from a single sample in a study of somatic mutations in cytotoxic T cells in rheumatoid arthritis. Produced via immunoSEQ multiplex PCR; TCRdb's table is partial and in-frame only. Among around 20,000 clones listed, around 81% were seen once. The specimen sequenced was CD8+ T cells sorted from blood. The origin of the receptors is an adult with rheumatoid arthritis. Both conserved end residues are part of each CDR3. Fields, in order: D gene, V gene, J gene, CDR3 protein. A D gene is named only where the DNA matches it firmly.

d_call: NA; v_call: TRBV7-2; j_call: TRBJ1-2; cdr3_aa: CASSLAPWRGYTF
d_call: TRBD1; v_call: TRBV27; j_call: TRBJ1-5; cdr3_aa: CASSPRTGNQPQHF
d_call: NA; v_call: TRBV7-9; j_call: TRBJ2-3; cdr3_aa: CATLTDDTQYF
d_call: NA; v_call: TRBV6-1; j_call: TRBJ1-5; cdr3_aa: CASSPWTRRQPQHF
d_call: TRBD1; v_call: TRBV4-3; j_call: TRBJ1-6; cdr3_aa: CASSQEWTGINSPLHF
d_call: TRBD2; v_call: TRBV4-2; j_call: TRBJ2-1; cdr3_aa: CASSQSRTSPHEQFF
d_call: NA; v_call: TRBV5-8; j_call: TRBJ2-5; cdr3_aa: CASRPVNQETQYF
d_call: NA; v_call: TRBV2; j_call: TRBJ1-2; cdr3_aa: CASSPSGVRDGYTF
d_call: NA; v_call: TRBV19; j_call: TRBJ1-4; cdr3_aa: CASSKGGQESRNEKLFF
d_call: NA; v_call: TRBV7-6; j_call: TRBJ1-1; cdr3_aa: CASALGLSTEAFF
d_call: NA; v_call: TRBV5-1; j_call: TRBJ1-1; cdr3_aa: CASSLGQTEAFF
d_call: TRBD1; v_call: TRBV7-2; j_call: TRBJ2-7; cdr3_aa: CASSHRDRAWEQYF
d_call: TRBD1; v_call: TRBV27; j_call: TRBJ1-2; cdr3_aa: CASSLSSRGSGYTF
d_call: NA; v_call: TRBV6-5; j_call: TRBJ1-2; cdr3_aa: CASSYQGGGYGYTF
d_call: TRBD2; v_call: TRBV19; j_call: TRBJ2-1; cdr3_aa: CASSGASGRVGNEQFF
d_call: NA; v_call: TRBV2; j_call: TRBJ1-5; cdr3_aa: CASRQGQGNQPQHF
d_call: NA; v_call: TRBV27; j_call: TRBJ1-4; cdr3_aa: CASSFSQGLGEKLFF
d_call: NA; v_call: TRBV6-5; j_call: TRBJ2-5; cdr3_aa: CASSYNRETQYF
d_call: NA; v_call: TRBV5-1; j_call: TRBJ1-1; cdr3_aa: CASSPGPNTEAFF
d_call: NA; v_call: TRBV7-7; j_call: TRBJ2-1; cdr3_aa: CASSSRLEGEQFF
d_call: NA; v_call: TRBV7-6; j_call: TRBJ2-1; cdr3_aa: CASSVVAEGSYNEQFF
d_call: TRBD1; v_call: TRBV11-2; j_call: TRBJ1-4; cdr3_aa: CASSPQGEGEKLFF
d_call: NA; v_call: TRBV27; j_call: TRBJ1-2; cdr3_aa: CASSFFGGNYGYTF
d_call: TRBD1; v_call: TRBV4-1; j_call: TRBJ2-1; cdr3_aa: CASSQVTGADYNEQFF
d_call: TRBD1; v_call: TRBV27; j_call: TRBJ1-1; cdr3_aa: CASGRGLDTEAFF